This TCR beta chain derives from a study of control samples from healthy donors and cancer patients. Measured with immunoSEQ multiplex PCR; TCRdb has only the in-frame clones, and not every one. The sample consists of about 79,000 clones, approximately 93% of them appearing once. This CDR3 spans 13 amino acids. Germline V gives CDR1 SQVTM, CDR2 ANQGSEA. The J segment lost 6 bases and the V segment lost 4 bases, leaving 8 bases of the junction unmatched. The rearrangement joins TRBV29-1 to TRBJ2-7; 8 bases map to TRBD1. The receptor comes from a woman aged 40 to 50 with lung cancer. Sequencing used PBMCs. CDR3 residues: CSVAFGQGSEQYF. CDR3 DNA: TGCAGCGTTGCCTTTGGACAGGGAAGCGAGCAGTACTTC.